The T cell receptor beta chain under discussion was sequenced for a study of a mutant IDH1 vaccine in newly diagnosed glioma (dated by TCRdb to the early 2020s). About the full investigation: Vaccination was initiated 4-6 weeks after radiotherapy alone, or concurrently with temozolomide cycles in the chemotherapy-containing groups. The roughly 30 treated patients were 62.5% male and roughly 40% female, with a mean age of approximately 40 years. Before enrollment, most patients had been given radiochemotherapy with temozolomide as standard therapy, while the rest had received either radiotherapy alone or temozolomide alone. Visit V12 was the week-35 safety follow-up and visit V13 was the week-47 end of study. Peripheral blood was drawn at six visits: V03 (baseline), V05, V07, V10, V12 and V13. For exploratory analyses, longitudinal TCRB deep sequencing was carried out in 25 treated patients wherever samples were available. The investigation overall reported the following: The authors noted that analyses of patient blood samples could not be reproduced because of sample limitations. No apparent relationship was observed between pseudoprogression and alterations in the top peripheral T cell clonotypes detected by TCRB sequencing. Availability determined which PBMC samples were chosen for TCRB deep sequencing. Immune responses induced by the vaccine were seen in about 93% of patients across multiple MHC alleles.

The library was obtained by the immunoSEQ multiplex PCR assay. Rearranged TCR beta chain sequences were amplified with the hsTCRB Kit following the manufacturer's protocol. TCRB libraries were sequenced on an Illumina MiSeq. Per the authors' processing: The kit vendor's proprietary platform handled demultiplexing, trimming and gene mapping. TCRdb's version of the immuneACCESS table is confined to in-frame rearrangements and falls short of the full clone set. An unresolved V gene accounts for under half of the shortfall where checked; the remainder is of unknown origin. That table gives V, J and clone size, and the DNA gave D and trimming. This sample is represented by about 32,000 clones; roughly 80% of them were singletons. About 10% of the sample rests with the top ten. The germline V gene (reference sequence) specifies SGHNT as CDR1 and YYREEE as CDR2. The V end loses 4 bases and the J end loses 3 bases, and a stretch of 11 bases separates them. The CDR3 has 14 amino acids, counting the end cysteine and phenylalanine. The DNA shown is the 42-base CDR3, in frame from base 1.

This clone came up a few times. Its antigen is currently not known. Within one base of it there is no much larger clone, and no base qualities were kept. The time point label of this sample denotes: week 35, safety follow-up. Each vaccine dose, consisting of 300 ug of a 20-mer mutant IDH1 peptide in Montanide, was administered subcutaneously with topical imiquimod. Patients were given eight vaccinations, in weeks 1, 3, 5, 7, 11, 15, 19 and 23, which matched visits V03 through V10. Newly diagnosed WHO grade 3 or 4 IDH1-mutant astrocytomas showing loss of nuclear ATRX were present in the donors. The samples were drawn from NOA16, a multicentre, single-arm, open-label phase I trial in Germany that tested a mutant IDH1 peptide vaccine in humans for the first time. Genomic DNA for TCRB sequencing was extracted from EDTA blood using the DNeasy Blood and Tissue Kit.

The sequences come from PBMCs, collected from a glioma patient whose treatment included an IDH1 peptide vaccine. The origin of this receptor is a woman aged 40 to 50 with glioma. This chain joins TRBV5-4 to TRBJ1-5, with the D gene uncertain. The CDR3 has the sequence CASSAGTHNQPQHF. In nucleotide form, the sequence is TGTGCCAGCAGCGCGGGAACCCACAATCAGCCCCAGCATTTT. The reference TRBV5-4 and TRBJ1-5 proteins fill in what lies around the CDR3, so the full variable domain reads ETGVTQSPTHLIKTRGQQVTLRCSSQSGHNTVSWYQQALGQGPQFIFQYYREEENGRGNFPPRFSGLQFPNYSSELNVNALELDDSALYLCASSAGTHNQPQHFGDGTRLSIL.